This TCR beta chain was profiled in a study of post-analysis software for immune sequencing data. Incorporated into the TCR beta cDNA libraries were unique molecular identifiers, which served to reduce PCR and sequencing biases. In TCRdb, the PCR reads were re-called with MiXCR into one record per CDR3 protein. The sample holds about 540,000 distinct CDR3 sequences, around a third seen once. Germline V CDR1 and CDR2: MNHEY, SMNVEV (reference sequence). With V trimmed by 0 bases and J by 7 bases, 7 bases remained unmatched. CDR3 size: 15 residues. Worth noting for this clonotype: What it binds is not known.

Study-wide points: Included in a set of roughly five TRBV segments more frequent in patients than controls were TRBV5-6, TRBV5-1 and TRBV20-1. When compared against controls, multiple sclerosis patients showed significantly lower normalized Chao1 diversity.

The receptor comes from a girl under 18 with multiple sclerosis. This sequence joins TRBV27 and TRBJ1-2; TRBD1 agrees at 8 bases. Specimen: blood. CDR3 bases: TGTGCCAGCAGTTTATCGTCAGGGGGCGGTCGTGGCTACACCTTC. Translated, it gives CASSLSSGGGRGYTF.